This TCR beta chain was identified during a study of control samples from healthy donors and cancer patients (dated by TCRdb to 2020 to 2021). Libraries were built with the immunoSEQ multiplex PCR assay. Entries here come from immuneACCESS through TCRdb and include only in-frame sequences with V and J called. Some clones fail to appear in such tables; in the studies checked, an unresolved V gene covers under half of the shortfall, and the cause of the remainder is unknown. The sample profile shows 130,000 to 150,000 clones; just under 95% of them were found once. The ten largest clones add up to 13% to 15% of the sample. Trimming costs V 3 bases and J 5 bases, and their ends lie 8 bases apart. Sequences SEHNR (CDR1) and FQNEAQ (CDR2) are obtained from the germline V gene (reference sequence). Including cysteine and phenylalanine, the CDR3 has 13 amino acids. Of the read, only the CDR3 DNA is kept; its 39 bases are in frame from base 1.

About this clone itself: The clone's antigen remains unknown. No base quality information exists; no much larger clone differs at one position.

The sample was PBMCs. The V and J genes are TRBV7-9 and TRBJ2-1; the D gene cannot be named for sure. This TCR derives from a man in his sixties with colorectal cancer. The bases are TGTGCCAGCAGCTTCGGAGAGAACAATGAGCAGTTCTTC. This gives the protein CASSFGENNEQFF.